This TCR beta chain was obtained from a study of blood T cell repertoires in COVID-19. Study as a whole: Acute and convalescent COVID-19 samples came from the United States, Italy and Spain. Sources were T cells, B-cell-depleted T cells, or PBMCs; the material itself was cDNA or gDNA.

This CDR3 is built from 13 residues. V was clipped by 6 bases and J by 5 bases, with 13 bases between them. Enrollment of patients from Seattle took place during active infection, with longitudinal follow-up. Only in-frame clones appear in the TCRdb table, and some are missing; sequencing was by immunoSEQ multiplex PCR. Found here are about 88,000 clones, roughly 85% of them singletons; the top ten hold about 17%. The chain recombines TRBV12-3 or TRBV12-4 with TRBJ2-5; a weak D match, TRBD1 (5 bases). This clonotype originated in a woman aged 55-70 years with COVID-19, enrolled during active disease. Sequenced input: peripheral blood. CDR3 DNA: TGTGCCAGCAGACTTCAGGGTAGCGAGACCCAGTACTTC. Translated: CASRLQGSETQYF.